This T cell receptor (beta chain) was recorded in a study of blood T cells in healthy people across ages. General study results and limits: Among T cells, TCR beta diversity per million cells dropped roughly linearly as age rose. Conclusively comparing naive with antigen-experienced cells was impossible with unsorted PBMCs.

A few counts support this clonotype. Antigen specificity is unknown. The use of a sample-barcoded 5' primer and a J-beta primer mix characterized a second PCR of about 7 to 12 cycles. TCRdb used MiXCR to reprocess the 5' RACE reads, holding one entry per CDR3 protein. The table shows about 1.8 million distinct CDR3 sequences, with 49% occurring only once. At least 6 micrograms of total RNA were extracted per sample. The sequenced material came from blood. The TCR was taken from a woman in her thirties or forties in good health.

CDR3 DNA sequence: TGTGCCAGCAGGTCAGCCTATGAGCAGTTCTTC. The encoded protein is CASRSAYEQFF. This rearrangement joins TRBV7-9 to TRBJ2-1; D is uncertain. The germline V gene has CDR1 SEHNR and CDR2 FQNEAQ (reference sequence). The V gene lost 6 bases and the J gene lost 8 bases, with 8 bases spanning the gap. The CDR3 spans 11 residues.